What follows is one T cell receptor (beta chain) and its context. What antigen it recognizes has not been identified. Nothing much larger sits one base from this clone, and base qualities are not available. The data originate from a study of cytomegalovirus exposure and HLA in healthy donors (dated by TCRdb to 2016 to 2017). Background for the entire study: In an earlier analysis of 550 to 750 of the donors, around 300 Gb of sequence data and 117 million unique TCR beta sequences from 180 million or so T cells were reported. An early release that covered some 630 HLA-typed donors contained about 300 gigabases of sequencing data and around 80 million unique TCR sequences. The genetic ancestry cluster associated with self-reported Caucasian donors included about 84% of the roughly 380 genotyped donors. The aim of the study was to test whether cataloging public T cell receptors could identify signatures of past pathogen exposure. Using immunosequencing, the study profiled T cell repertoires from 550 to 750 subjects and related those repertoires to cytomegalovirus serostatus. In addition to the first cohort of hundreds of subjects, a separate validation cohort of some 120 different subjects was used. The study combined high-throughput TCR immunosequencing, statistical association of individual TCRs with disease status, and machine learning to predict cytomegalovirus infection status. In a later analysis, previously published TCR beta repertoires from roughly 710 donors were re-analyzed and high-resolution HLA genotyping was added so that TCR occurrence patterns could be studied. Rather than drawing on any new phenotypic data, the later analysis identified candidate immune exposures from TCR beta sequences and the way those sequences occurred across donors. In an earlier analysis of roughly 600 of the donors, high-throughput TCR beta sequencing was used to judge whether each TCR beta V gene segment behaved as functional or pseudogenic. Donor age, sex, ethnicity and CMV serostatus were compiled alongside the repertoire data. A later genetic analysis took genome-wide SNP genotypes for about three fifths of the 666 donors and used that subset as a discovery cohort. All discovery cohort repertoires had been generated on a single sequencing platform. Both class I and class II loci were covered by HLA typing, at four-digit resolution. The number of typed donors differed by locus: about 629-630 for A, B, C, DRB1 and DQB1; approximately 530 for DQA1; 606 for DPA1; and approximately 450 for DPB1. Because of strong linkage in the cohort, five DR-DQ haplotypes were treated as single units for association and clustering. On average, about 240,000 unique TCR beta nucleotide sequences were sequenced per donor among a few hundred genotyped donors of the cohort, with around 19% of those sequences being non-productive.

Broad study findings and their caveats: Strong co-occurrence of HLA alleles, especially DR and DQ, made assigning TCR associations to individual alleles difficult. The classifier was reported to diagnose cytomegalovirus status with high specificity and sensitivity in both the original and validation cohorts. In a later analysis, TCR association rates were found to vary across HLA loci, with the most associated TCRs seen for DRB1 alleles and the fewest for HLA-C alleles. A further reported finding was that TCR beta sequences accurately predicted the HLA-A and HLA-B alleles for most subjects in the first cohort. Correlated functional status among segregating V segments might reflect linkage disequilibrium, but an unknown experimental factor could not be ruled out. Several of the top co-occurrence clusters appeared to be linked to parvovirus B19, influenza, CMV and Epstein-Barr virus, according to a later analysis. A later analysis found that HLA-associated TCR beta chains were more clonally expanded and had lower generation probabilities than equally common non-associated chains. An association between a missense DCLRE1C variant and V-gene and J-gene trimming of TCR beta chains was found in a later genetic analysis and replicated in an independent cohort. Three of the identified cytomegalovirus-associated TCR beta chains were confirmed in vitro to be specific for cytomegalovirus antigens. In an earlier analysis of around 600 of the donors, most TCR beta V segments appeared in productive rearrangements about 87% or about 30% of the time, broadly matching IMGT annotations. In the study, about 150 TCR beta chains were listed as associated with cytomegalovirus. The only immune exposure information available for the cohort was CMV serostatus. The presence/absence analyses assumed that sequencing depth was roughly uniform across donors, and that assumption may not be true. A later analysis associated 16,951 TCR beta sequences with specific HLA alleles at a false discovery rate of 0.05. It was suggested by the authors that the approach could potentially be generalized to other disease states and immunological phenotypes. The sequencing pipeline was judged likely to have produced a cluster of highly shared sequence variants as a technical artifact. Most TCR sequences were seen in very few donors, while some public TCRs were found in many individuals. Because some donors lacked HLA typing at each locus, the association tests relied only on the typed subset. The cohort was sequenced for TCR beta chains only, and without alpha or paired-chain data the features that could be detected were limited. Compared with the roughly 710-donor mean, donors in an Asian-associated ancestry cluster had fewer N-insertions in productive TCRs, according to a later genetic analysis. The earlier analysis of 587 of the donors excluded some 15 rarely observed V segments, including chromosome 9 orphons, because counts were too low. Most CMV-associated TCR beta chains appeared to be HLA-restricted in a later analysis, and the HLA associations seemed to be driven largely by CMV exposure.

Library preparation used the immunoSEQ multiplex PCR assay. For the multiplex PCR, a mixture combining 60 forward primers for TCR Vbeta segments and 13 reverse primers for TCR Jbeta segments was used. Amplification of the CDR3 region of rearranged TCR beta genes was performed with a multiplex PCR assay on genomic DNA. The Illumina HiSeq System was used to sequence the amplified TCR beta libraries as 87-base-pair reads. As for the original processing: A later analysis counted some 74 million unique TCR beta chains across the 666 repertoires, and about 10 million of these chains were shared by at least two donors. A nearest-neighbor algorithm error-corrected the raw reads and collapsed the reads into unique sequences, merging closely related sequences to remove PCR and sequencing errors. V, D and J gene segments were assigned by aligning CDR3 sequences to IMGT reference sequences. For a sequence to be retained, a match of at least six nucleotides was required to both a V gene segment and a J gene segment. Rearrangements were called productive when the CDR3 lacked stop codons and stayed in frame with V and J; all others were non-productive. Following IMGT convention, CDR3 was defined as the stretch from the second conserved V-encoded cysteine up to the conserved J-encoded phenylalanine. The earlier analysis of some 540 of the donors excluded any sequence lacking an unambiguous match to a single V gene segment. In an earlier analysis of several hundred of the donors, V segments were called functional above 56.7% productive rearrangements and were called segregating when the between-donor standard deviation exceeded 5%. To diagnose cytomegalovirus status from the catalog of TCR beta chain sequences, a statistical classification framework was built. A later analysis assigned V and J genes by comparing TCR nucleotide sequences with IMGT/GENE-DB human TR gene sequences. In a later analysis, CDR3 sequences and most-parsimonious VDJ recombination scenarios were assigned using the TCRdist pipeline. In a later analysis, each TCR beta chain was defined by its CDR3 amino acid sequence together with its V-gene family, and reads without a unique V-gene family were excluded. A later analysis removed roughly 590 highly shared, low-generation-probability nucleotide sequences to deal with suspected cross-contamination and a sequencing artifact. In a later analysis, a clonal expansion index for each public chain was calculated from normalized within-repertoire ranks of inferred template counts. Generation probabilities in a later analysis came from a VDJ recombination model fitted to out-of-frame rearrangements, and those results were checked against IGoR. In a later analysis, hypergeometric tests were used to score TCR-TCR, TCR-HLA and TCR-CMV co-occurrence, with a repertoire-size bias correction applied to TCR pairs. To estimate false discovery rates, a later analysis permuted the HLA or CMV assignments 20 times. In a later analysis, co-occurring TCRs were grouped with DBSCAN, and TCRdist sequence similarity was added when clustering was performed within HLA-allele-positive subsets. Repertoires with fewer than 30,000 or more than 120,000 public chains, plus five repertoires with anomalous nucleotide sharing, were excluded from co-occurrence clustering. This is the immuneACCESS table as TCRdb keeps it, with only in-frame sequences that have V and J called. A part of the clones is gone; compared with another copy, unresolved V genes explain less than half, and the rest is unexplained. V, J and clone size were drawn from that table, and D and trimming were deduced from the DNA. The sample includes 180,000 or so clones, with roughly 85% observed a single time. Around 15% of the sample comes from the top ten.

The cohort was made up of several hundred healthy bone marrow donors. Cohort members were all nominally healthy when sampled, although unrecorded immune exposures were likely present. The donor was CMV seropositive and was included in the group of about 290 seropositive cohort members. Every donor gave a peripheral blood sample, and the peripheral blood mononuclear cells from that sample were used for TCR beta sequencing. Genomic DNA was extracted from the blood cell samples with the Qiagen DNeasy Blood Extraction Kit. Sequencing used PBMCs. The TCR sequence derives from a man in his forties or fifties in good health and CMV-seropositive.

The CDR3 amino acid sequence is: CASSSRQGVTGELFF. The DNA sequence is given as TGTGCCAGCAGCTCCCGACAGGGCGTCACCGGGGAGCTGTTTTTT. The chain is encoded by TRBV11-2 joined to TRBJ2-2; TRBD1 matches 7 bases in the middle. Based on the germline V gene, the CDR1 and CDR2 sequences are SGHAT and FQNNGV. The CDR3 holds 15 amino acids from the cysteine to the phenylalanine. Solely the CDR3 DNA is kept, with 45 bases framed from the first base. For this chain, trimming is 4 bases at the V end and 4 bases at the J end, and the number of junction bases without a gene match is 6. Here the CDR3 is joined to the reference TRBV11-2 and TRBJ2-2 genes, and the full variable domain is: EAGVAQSPRYKIIEKRQSVAFWCNPISGHATLYWYQQILGQGPKLLIQFQNNGVVDDSQLPKDRFSAERLKGVDSTLKIQPAKLEDSAVYLCASSSRQGVTGELFFGEGSRLTVL.